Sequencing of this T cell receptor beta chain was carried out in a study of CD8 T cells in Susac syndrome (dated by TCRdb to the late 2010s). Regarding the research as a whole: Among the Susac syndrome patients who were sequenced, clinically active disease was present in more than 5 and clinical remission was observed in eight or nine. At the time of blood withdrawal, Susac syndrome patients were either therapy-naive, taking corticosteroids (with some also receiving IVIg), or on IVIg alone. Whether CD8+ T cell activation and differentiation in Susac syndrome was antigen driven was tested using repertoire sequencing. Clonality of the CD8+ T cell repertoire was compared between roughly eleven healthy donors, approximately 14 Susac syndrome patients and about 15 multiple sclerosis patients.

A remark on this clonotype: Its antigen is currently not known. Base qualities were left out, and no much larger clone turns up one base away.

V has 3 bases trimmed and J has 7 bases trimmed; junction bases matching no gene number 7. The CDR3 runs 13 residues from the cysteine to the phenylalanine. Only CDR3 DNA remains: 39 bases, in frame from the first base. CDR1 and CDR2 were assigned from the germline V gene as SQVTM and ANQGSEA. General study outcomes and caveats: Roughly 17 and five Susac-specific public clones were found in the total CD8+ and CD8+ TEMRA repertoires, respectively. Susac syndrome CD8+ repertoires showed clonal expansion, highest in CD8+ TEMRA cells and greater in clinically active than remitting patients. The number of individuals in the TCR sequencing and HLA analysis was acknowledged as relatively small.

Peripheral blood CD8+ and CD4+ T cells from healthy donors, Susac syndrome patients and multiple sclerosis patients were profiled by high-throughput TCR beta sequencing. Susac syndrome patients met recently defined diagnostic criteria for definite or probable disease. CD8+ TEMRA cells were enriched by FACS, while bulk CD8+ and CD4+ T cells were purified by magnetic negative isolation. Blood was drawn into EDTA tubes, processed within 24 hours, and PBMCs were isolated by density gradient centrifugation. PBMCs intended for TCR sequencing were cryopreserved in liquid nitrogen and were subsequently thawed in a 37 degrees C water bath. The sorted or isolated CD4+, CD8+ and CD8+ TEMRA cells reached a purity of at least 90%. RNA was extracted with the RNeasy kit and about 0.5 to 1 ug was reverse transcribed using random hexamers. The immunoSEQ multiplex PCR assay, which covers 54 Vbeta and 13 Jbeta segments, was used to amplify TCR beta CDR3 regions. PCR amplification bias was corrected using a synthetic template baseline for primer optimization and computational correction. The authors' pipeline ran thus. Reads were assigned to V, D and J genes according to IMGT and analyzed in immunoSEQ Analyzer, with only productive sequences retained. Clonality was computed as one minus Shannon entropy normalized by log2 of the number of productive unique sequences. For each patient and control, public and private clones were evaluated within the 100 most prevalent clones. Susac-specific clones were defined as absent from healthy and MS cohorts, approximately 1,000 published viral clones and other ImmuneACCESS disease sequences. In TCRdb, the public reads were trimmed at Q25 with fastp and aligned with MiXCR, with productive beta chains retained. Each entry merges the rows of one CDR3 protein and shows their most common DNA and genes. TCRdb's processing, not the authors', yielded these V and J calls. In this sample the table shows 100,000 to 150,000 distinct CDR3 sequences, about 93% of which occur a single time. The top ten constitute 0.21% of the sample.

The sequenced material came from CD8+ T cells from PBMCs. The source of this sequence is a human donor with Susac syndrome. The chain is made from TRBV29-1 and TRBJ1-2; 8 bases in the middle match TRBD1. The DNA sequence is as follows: TGCAGCGTTGAGCTGCAGGGGGCTGGTGGCTACACCTTC. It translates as CSVELQGAGGYTF.